This T cell receptor beta chain was sequenced during a study of vaccination and CD4 T cells after COVID-19. At the level of the study: Sampling after COVID took place at a median of around 110 days (range 35 to 161) following diagnosis. Investigators stimulated cells with overlapping spike peptides drawn from SARS-CoV-2, HCoV-NL63, HCoV-OC43 and HCoV-229E.

Scientists ran DNA taken from cultured CD4+ T cells through the Oncomine TCR Beta short-read assay for sequencing. Extraction of genomic DNA was performed on cultured CD4+ T cells. In TCRdb, the PCR reads were re-called with MiXCR into one record per CDR3 protein. This table has tens of thousands of distinct CDR3 sequences, about 40% appearing once. CDR1 and CDR2 (germline): DFQATT, SNEGSKA (reference sequence). V shed 2 bases and J 1 base; nucleotides not matched to a gene: 10. This CDR3 spans 17 amino acids. This clonotype was seen more than once but under ten times. Its specificity is unknown. As to time point: late sampling 161 to 241 days after vaccination in three convalescent patients. The treatment here: approximately nine-day PBMC culture with coronavirus spike peptide pools or control peptides (ViraFEST assay).

This receptor was identified in a human donor who had recovered from COVID-19. Sequences were derived from CD4+ T cells from blood, cultured in vitro, sampled about 7 months after SARS-CoV-2 vaccination. The chain combines TRBV20-1 with TRBJ2-2, with 7 bases that match TRBD2. The CDR3 DNA sequence: TGCAGTGCTAGAAGGTTTGCTAGCGGCCTGAACACCGGGGAGCTGTTTTTT. This gives the protein CSARRFASGLNTGELFF.